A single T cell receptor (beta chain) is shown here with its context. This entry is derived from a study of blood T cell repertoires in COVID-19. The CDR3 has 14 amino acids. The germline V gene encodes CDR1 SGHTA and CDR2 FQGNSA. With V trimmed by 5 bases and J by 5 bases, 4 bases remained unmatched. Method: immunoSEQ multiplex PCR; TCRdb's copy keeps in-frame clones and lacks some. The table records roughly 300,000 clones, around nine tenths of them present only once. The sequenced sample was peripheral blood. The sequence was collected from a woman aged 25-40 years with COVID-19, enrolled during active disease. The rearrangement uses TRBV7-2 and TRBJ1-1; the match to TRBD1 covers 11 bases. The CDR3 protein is CASSGWDRGTEAFF. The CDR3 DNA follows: TGTGCCAGCAGCGGATGGGACAGGGGGACTGAAGCTTTCTTT.